The clone carrying this T cell receptor (beta chain) occurred once. What it binds is not known. This sample was taken from a study of graft-versus-host responses after intestinal transplantation. The wider study: Tacrolimus and steroids were given for around three years to all recipients after anti-thymocyte globulin induction. Findings and caveats of the study: HvG clone declines early post-transplant were associated with peak circulating GvH levels.

Germline V gives CDR1 MNHEY, CDR2 SMNVEV (reference sequence). This CDR3 is 17 amino acids long. Losses at the gene ends were 2 bases for V and 6 bases for J; bases not matched to a gene: 12. Here immunoSEQ multiplex PCR was the method, and the copy in TCRdb shows in-frame clones only, minus some. The sample consists of about 100,000 clones, 80% to 95% of them appearing once. This receptor was identified in a human donor who received an intestinal transplant. Material: unstimulated CD8+ T cells sorted from spleen or lymph node cells, obtained before intestinal transplant. The chain links TRBV27 to TRBJ2-1, with 8 bases fitting TRBD1. The CDR3 reads CASSLPPSGQGFNEQFF. The CDR3 nucleotides are TGTGCCAGCAGTTTACCCCCCTCCGGACAGGGTTTCAATGAGCAGTTCTTC.